This T cell receptor beta chain comes out of a study of Ad26.COV2.S vaccination and SARS-CoV-2 variants. Across the whole study: Ad26.COV2.S, an intramuscular injection, was given once or twice 56 days apart. Points from the study as a whole: The study found higher spike-specific TCR breadth in vaccine than placebo recipients. Comparability of non-spike TCR breadth was observed across vaccine and placebo recipients.

This clone was recorded only once. As yet, its antigen is unknown. Repertoires were generated with immunoSEQ multiplex PCR, while TCRdb's copy carries only in-frame clones and drops some. The table records hundreds of thousands of clones, about 89% of them present only once. The CDR3 length is 17 residues. Trimming cost V 4 bases and J 6 bases, with 21 bases left between them. CDR1 is LNHDA and CDR2 is SQIVND in the germline V gene (reference sequence). The treatment here: roughly 19 received Ad26.COV2.S at low or high dose, single or two shots; several received placebo; per-sample allocation not given. Specimen acquisition occurred on day 63 following the initial vaccine or placebo injection.

Sequenced material: peripheral blood, taken in a trial of Ad26.COV2.S vaccine versus placebo. The rearrangement joins TRBV19 to TRBJ2-2; D possibly corresponds to TRBD1 (6 bases). This receptor was obtained from a person aged 18-60 years who received the Ad26.COV2.S COVID-19 vaccine or a placebo. CDR3 region: CASSTRGTYPAAGELFF. The CDR3 DNA sequence: TGTGCCAGTAGTACGAGGGGGACATACCCTGCGGCCGGGGAGCTGTTTTTT. Complete variable domain (other parts from reference TRBV19 and TRBJ2-2): DGGITQSPKYLFRKEGQNVTLSCEQNLNHDAMYWYRQDPGQGLRLIYYSQIVNDFQKGDIAEGYSVSREKKESFPLTVTSAQKNPTAFYLCASSTRGTYPAAGELFFGEGSRLTVL.